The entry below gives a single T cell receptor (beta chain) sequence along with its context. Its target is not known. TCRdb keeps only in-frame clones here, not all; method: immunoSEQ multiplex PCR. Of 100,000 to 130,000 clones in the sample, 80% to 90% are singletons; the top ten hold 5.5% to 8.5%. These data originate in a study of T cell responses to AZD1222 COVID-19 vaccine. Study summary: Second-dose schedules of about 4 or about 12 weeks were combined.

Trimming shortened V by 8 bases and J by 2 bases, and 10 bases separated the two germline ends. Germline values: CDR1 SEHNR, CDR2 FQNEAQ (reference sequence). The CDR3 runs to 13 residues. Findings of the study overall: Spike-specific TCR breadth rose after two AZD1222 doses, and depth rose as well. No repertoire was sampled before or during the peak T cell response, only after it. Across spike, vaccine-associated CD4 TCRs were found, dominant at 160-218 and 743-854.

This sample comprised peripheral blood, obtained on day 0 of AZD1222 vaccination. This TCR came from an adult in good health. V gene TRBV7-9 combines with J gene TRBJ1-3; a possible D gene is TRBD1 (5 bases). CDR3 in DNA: TGTGCCAGCCTCAGGGTTACTGGAAACACCATATATTTT. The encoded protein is CASLRVTGNTIYF. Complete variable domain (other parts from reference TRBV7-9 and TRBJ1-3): DTGVSQNPRHKITKRGQNVTFRCDPISEHNRLYWYRQTLGQGPEFLTYFQNEAQLEKSRLLSDRFSAERPKGSFSTLEIQRTEQGDSAMYLCASLRVTGNTIYFGEGSWLTVV.